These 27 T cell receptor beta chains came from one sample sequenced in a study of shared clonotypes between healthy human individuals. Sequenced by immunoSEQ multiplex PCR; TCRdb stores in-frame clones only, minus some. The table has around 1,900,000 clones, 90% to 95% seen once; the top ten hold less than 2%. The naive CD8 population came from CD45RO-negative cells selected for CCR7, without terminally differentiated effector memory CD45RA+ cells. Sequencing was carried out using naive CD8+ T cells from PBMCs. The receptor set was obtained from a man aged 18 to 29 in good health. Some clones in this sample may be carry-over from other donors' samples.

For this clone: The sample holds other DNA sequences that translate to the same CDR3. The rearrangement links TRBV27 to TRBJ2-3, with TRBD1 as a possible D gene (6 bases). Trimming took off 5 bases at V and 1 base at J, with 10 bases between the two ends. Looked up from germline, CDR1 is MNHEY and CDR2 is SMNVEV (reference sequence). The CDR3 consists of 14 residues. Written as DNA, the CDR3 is TGTGCCAGCAGTCCACGACAGGGCACAGATACGCAGTATTTT. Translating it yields CASSPRQGTDTQYF.

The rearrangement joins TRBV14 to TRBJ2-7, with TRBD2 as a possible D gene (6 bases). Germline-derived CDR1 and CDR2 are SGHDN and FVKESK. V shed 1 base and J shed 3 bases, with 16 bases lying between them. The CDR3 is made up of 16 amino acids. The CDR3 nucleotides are TGTGCCAGCAGCCAAGGTTTTAAGGCGGGGAACTACGAGCAGTACTTC. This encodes CASSQGFKAGNYEQYF.

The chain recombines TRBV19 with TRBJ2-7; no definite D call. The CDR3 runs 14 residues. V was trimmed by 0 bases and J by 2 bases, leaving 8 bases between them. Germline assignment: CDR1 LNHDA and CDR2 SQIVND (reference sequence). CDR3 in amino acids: CASSIDSYTYEQYF. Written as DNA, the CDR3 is TGTGCCAGTAGTATAGACAGCTATACCTACGAGCAGTACTTC.

Written as DNA, the CDR3 is TGCGCCAGCAGCAACATCCCCGGGGAGCTGTTTTTT. It yields the protein CASSNIPGELFF. The V and J genes are TRBV5-1 and TRBJ2-2; D call uncertain. The length of the CDR3 is 12 residues. V gave up 4 bases and J gave up 6 bases, with 7 bases separating them. The germline V gene has CDR1 SGHRS and CDR2 YFSETQ.

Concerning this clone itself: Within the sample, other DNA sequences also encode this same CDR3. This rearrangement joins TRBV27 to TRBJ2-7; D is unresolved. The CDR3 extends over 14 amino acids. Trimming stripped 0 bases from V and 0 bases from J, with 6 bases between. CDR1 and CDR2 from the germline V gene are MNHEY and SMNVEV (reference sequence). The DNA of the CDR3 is TGTGCCAGCAGTTTATCTGGTAGCTCCTACGAGCAGTACTTC. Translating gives CASSLSGSSYEQYF.

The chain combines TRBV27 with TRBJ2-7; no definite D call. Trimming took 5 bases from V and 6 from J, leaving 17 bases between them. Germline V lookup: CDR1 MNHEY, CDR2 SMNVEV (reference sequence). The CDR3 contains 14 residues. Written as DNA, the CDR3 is TGTGCCAGCAGTCCCGGCGGTTATCAATTCGAGCAGTACTTC. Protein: CASSPGGYQFEQYF.

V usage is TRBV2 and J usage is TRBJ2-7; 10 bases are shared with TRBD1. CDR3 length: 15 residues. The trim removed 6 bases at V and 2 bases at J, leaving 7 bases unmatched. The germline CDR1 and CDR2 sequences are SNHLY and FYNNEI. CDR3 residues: CASRTGTGVAYEQYF. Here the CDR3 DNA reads TGTGCCAGCAGGACCGGGACAGGGGTCGCCTACGAGCAGTACTTC.

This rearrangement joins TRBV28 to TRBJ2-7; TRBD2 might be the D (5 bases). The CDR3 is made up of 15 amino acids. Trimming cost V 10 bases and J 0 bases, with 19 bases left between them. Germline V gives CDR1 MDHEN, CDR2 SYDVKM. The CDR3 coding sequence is TGTGCCACCAGACCCCTTTCGGGGAACTCCTACGAGCAGTACTTC. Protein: CATRPLSGNSYEQYF.

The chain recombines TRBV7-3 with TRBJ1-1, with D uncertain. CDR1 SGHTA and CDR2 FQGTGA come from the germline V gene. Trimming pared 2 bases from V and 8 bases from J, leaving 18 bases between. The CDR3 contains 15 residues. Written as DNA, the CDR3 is TGTGCCAGCAGCTTAGCCCATGGGCGGGAGCGAGAAGCTTTCTTT. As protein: CASSLAHGREREAFF.

CDR3: CASSIGGLLYNEQFF. The CDR3 nucleotides read TGTGCCAGTAGTATAGGGGGACTCCTCTACAATGAGCAGTTCTTC. The chain couples TRBV19 to TRBJ2-1; possibly TRBD2 for D (6 bases). CDR3 length equals 15 residues. Germline loops: CDR1 LNHDA, CDR2 SQIVND (reference sequence). Trimming removed 1 base from V and 3 bases from J, with 10 bases in between.

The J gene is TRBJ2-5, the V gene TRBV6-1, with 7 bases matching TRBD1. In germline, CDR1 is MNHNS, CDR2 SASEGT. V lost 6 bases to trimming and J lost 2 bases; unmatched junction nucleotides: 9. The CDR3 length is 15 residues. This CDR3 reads CASSDRALTQETQYF. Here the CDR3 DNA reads TGTGCCAGCAGCGACAGGGCCCTAACTCAAGAGACCCAGTACTTC.

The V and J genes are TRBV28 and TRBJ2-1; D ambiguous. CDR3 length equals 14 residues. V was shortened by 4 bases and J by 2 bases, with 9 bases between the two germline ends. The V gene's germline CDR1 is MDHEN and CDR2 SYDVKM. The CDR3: CASSYMEPYNEQFF. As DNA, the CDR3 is TGTGCCAGCAGTTATATGGAGCCCTACAATGAGCAGTTCTTC. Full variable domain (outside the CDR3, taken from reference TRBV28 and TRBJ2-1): DVKVTQSSRYLVKRTGEKVFLECVQDMDHENMFWYRQDPGLGLRLIYFSYDVKMKEKGDIPEGYSVSREKKERFSLILESASTNQTSMYLCASSYMEPYNEQFFGPGTRLTVL.

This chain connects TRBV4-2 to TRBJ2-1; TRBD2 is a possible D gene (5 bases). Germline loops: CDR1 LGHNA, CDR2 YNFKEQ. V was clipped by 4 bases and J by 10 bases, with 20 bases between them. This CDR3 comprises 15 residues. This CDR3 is CASSPERVGFWEQFF. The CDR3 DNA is TGTGCCAGCAGCCCGGAGAGGGTAGGTTTTTGGGAGCAGTTCTTC.

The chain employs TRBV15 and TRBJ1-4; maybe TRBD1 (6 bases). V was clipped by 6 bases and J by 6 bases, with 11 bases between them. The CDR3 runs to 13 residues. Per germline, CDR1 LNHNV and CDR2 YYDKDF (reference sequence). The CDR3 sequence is CATRSRGDEKLFF. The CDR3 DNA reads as TGTGCCACCAGATCCAGGGGAGATGAAAAACTGTTTTTT.

The CDR3 region has the DNA TGTGCCAGCTCACCTACTCGACAGGGGGACTATGGCTACACCTTC. The encoded protein is CASSPTRQGDYGYTF. This rearrangement joins TRBV18 to TRBJ1-2; 9 nucleotides agree with TRBD1. The length of the CDR3 is 15 residues. The germline V gene has CDR1 KGHSH and CDR2 LQKENI. J lost 3 bases, V lost 3 bases, and 5 bases had no gene match.

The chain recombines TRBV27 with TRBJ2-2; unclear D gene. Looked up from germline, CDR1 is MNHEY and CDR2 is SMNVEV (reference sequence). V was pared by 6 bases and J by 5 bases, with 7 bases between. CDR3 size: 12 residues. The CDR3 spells CASSTETGELFF. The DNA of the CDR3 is TGTGCCAGCAGCACCGAAACCGGGGAGCTGTTTTTT.

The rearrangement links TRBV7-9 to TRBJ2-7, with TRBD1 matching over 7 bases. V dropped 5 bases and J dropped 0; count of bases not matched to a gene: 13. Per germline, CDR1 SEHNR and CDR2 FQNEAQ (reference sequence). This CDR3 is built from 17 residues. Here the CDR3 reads CASSGLGTDLSSYEQYF. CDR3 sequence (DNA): TGTGCCAGCAGCGGCCTTGGGACAGACCTTAGCTCCTACGAGCAGTACTTC.

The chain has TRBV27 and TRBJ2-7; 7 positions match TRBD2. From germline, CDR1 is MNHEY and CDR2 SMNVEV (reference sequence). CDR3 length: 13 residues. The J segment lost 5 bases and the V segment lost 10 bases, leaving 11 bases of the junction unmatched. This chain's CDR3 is CATRGRGSDEQYF. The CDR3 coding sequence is TGTGCCACCCGGGGGAGGGGCTCGGACGAGCAGTACTTC.

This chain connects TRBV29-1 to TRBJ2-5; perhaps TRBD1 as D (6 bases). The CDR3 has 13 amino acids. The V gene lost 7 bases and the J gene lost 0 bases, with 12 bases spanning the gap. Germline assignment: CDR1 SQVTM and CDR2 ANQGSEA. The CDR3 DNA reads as TGCAGCGCCAGGACAGAGAACCAAGAGACCCAGTACTTC. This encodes CSARTENQETQYF.

DNA for the CDR3: TGTGCCAGCAGTTTACTAGGGGGAGATACGCAGTATTTT. Translated: CASSLLGGDTQYF. The chain couples TRBV28 to TRBJ2-3, with a tentative D call TRBD1 (6 bases). The CDR3 has 13 amino acids. Trimming removed 2 bases at V and 5 bases at J, with 8 bases between. Germline values: CDR1 MDHEN, CDR2 SYDVKM.

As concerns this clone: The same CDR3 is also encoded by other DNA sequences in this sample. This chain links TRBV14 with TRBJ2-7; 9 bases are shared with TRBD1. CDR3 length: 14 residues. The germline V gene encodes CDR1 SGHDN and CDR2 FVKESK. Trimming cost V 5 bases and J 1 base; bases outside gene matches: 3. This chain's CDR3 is CASSLGQGSYEQYF. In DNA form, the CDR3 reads TGTGCCAGCAGCTTGGGACAGGGATCCTACGAGCAGTACTTC.

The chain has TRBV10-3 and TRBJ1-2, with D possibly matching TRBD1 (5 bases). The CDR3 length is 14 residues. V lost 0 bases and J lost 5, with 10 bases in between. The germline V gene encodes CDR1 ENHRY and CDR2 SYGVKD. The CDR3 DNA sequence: TGTGCCATCAGTGAGTCGACAGTCGCGTATGGCTACACCTTC. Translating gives CAISESTVAYGYTF.

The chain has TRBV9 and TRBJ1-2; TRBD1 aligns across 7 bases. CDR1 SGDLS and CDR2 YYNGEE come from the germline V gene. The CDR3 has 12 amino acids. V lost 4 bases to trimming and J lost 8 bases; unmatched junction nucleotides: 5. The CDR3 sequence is CASSPGTAGYTF. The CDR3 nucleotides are TGTGCCAGCAGCCCCGGGACAGCGGGCTACACCTTC.

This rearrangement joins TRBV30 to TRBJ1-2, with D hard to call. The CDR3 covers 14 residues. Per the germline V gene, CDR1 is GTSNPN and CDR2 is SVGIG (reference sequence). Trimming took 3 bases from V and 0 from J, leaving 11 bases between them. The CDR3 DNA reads TGTGCCTGGAGAGCGGCTCCAGCTAACTATGGCTACACCTTC. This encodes CAWRAAPANYGYTF.

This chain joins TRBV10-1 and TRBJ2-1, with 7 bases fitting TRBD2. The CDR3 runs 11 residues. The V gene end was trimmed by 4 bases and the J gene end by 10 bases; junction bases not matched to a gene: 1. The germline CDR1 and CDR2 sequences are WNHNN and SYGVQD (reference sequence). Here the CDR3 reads CASSAGREQFF. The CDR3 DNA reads TGCGCCAGCAGTGCCGGGAGGGAGCAGTTCTTC.

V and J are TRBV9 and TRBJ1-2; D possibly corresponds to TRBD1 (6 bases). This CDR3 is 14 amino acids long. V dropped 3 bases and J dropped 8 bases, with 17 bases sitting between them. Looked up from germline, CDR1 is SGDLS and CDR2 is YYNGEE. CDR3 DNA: TGTGCCAGCAGCGCGTCGGACAGATGGAACGGCTACACCTTC. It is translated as CASSASDRWNGYTF. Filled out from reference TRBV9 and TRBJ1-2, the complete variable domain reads DSGVTQTPKHLITATGQRVTLRCSPRSGDLSVYWYQQSLDQGLQFLIQYYNGEERAKGNILERFSAQQFPDLHSELNLSSLELGDSALYFCASSASDRWNGYTFGSGTRLTVV.

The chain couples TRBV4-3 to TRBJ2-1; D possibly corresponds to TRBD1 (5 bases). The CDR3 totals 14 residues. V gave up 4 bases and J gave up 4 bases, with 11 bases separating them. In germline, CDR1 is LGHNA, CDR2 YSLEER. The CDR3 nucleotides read TGCGCCAGCAGCCCCGGACAAGAGTACAATGAGCAGTTCTTC. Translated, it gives CASSPGQEYNEQFF.